One sample yielded the 22 T cell receptor beta chains listed below, sequenced in a study of cytomegalovirus exposure and HLA in healthy donors (dated by TCRdb to about 2017). The method behind the library was the immunoSEQ multiplex PCR assay. For the multiplex PCR, a mixture combining 60 forward primers for TCR Vbeta segments and 13 reverse primers for TCR Jbeta segments was used. Not all clones reach the TCRdb copy of this immuneACCESS table, which keeps in-frame sequences only. Checked studies attribute under half of the gap to unresolved V genes and leave the rest unexplained. The sample table records around 91,000 clones; around 80% of these occur just once. 2% to 3% of the sample belongs to the ten largest clones. Specimen: PBMCs. These receptors all come from a male donor in good health and CMV-seropositive.

The chain links TRBV5-1 to TRBJ2-7; 8 bases map to TRBD1. This CDR3 has 14 residues. The junction had 6 bases not matched to a gene; V was cut back by 4 bases and J by 3 bases. Per the germline V gene, CDR1 is SGHRS and CDR2 is YFSETQ. Written as DNA, the CDR3 is TGCGCCAGCAGCCGCGACAGGGGTGACTACGAGCAGTACTTC. This translates into CASSRDRGDYEQYF.

The CDR3 region has the DNA TGTGCCAGCAGTGACTCGACTAGTAACAATGAGCAGTTCTTC. This sequence encodes CASSDSTSNNEQFF. The chain has TRBV6-4 and TRBJ2-1; TRBD2 might be the D (6 bases). Germline V gene lookup returns CDR1 MRHNA and CDR2 SNTAGT. This CDR3 has 14 residues. Trimming cost V 0 bases and J 5 bases, with 8 bases left between them.

J is TRBJ2-5 and V is TRBV28, with 12 bases fitting TRBD2. After removal of 2 bases from V and 0 bases from J, the junction contained 7 bases not matched to a gene. This CDR3 is 18 amino acids long. Germline CDR1 MDHEN, CDR2 SYDVKM. The CDR3 protein is CASSLPKGTSGYQETQYF. The CDR3 nucleotides are TGTGCCAGCAGTTTACCAAAGGGGACTAGCGGGTACCAAGAGACCCAGTACTTC.

The genes are TRBV9 and TRBJ2-3, with 11 nucleotides matching TRBD2. Trimming at V came to 4 bases and at J to 4 bases, leaving 14 bases not matched to a gene. CDR1 and CDR2 from the germline V gene are SGDLS and YYNGEE. The CDR3 spans 18 residues. Here the CDR3 reads CASSPPLAGGPRADTQYF. The CDR3 DNA reads as TGTGCCAGCAGCCCCCCTCTAGCGGGAGGACCTCGGGCAGATACGCAGTATTTT.

This clone was observed a single time. V usage is TRBV15 and J usage is TRBJ1-1, with D perhaps TRBD1 (6 bases). Germline-derived CDR1 and CDR2 are LNHNV and YYDKDF (reference sequence). This CDR3 is built from 15 residues. The germline V and J ends were trimmed by 1 base and 1 base, with 10 bases remaining between them. In nucleotides, the CDR3 is TGTGCCACCAGCAGAGTTGGGGGCTGGAACACTGAAGCTTTCTTT. It encodes CATSRVGGWNTEAFF.

The J gene is TRBJ1-2, the V gene TRBV25-1; maybe TRBD1 (6 bases). The CDR3 is 16 amino acids. Trimming pared 3 bases from V and 8 bases from J, leaving 22 bases between. CDR1 and CDR2 from the germline V gene are MGHDK and SYGVNS. The CDR3 DNA follows: TGTGCCAGCAGTGATCTTTCCTCGGGTTGGGGGGGCGGCTACACCTTC. Translated, it gives CASSDLSSGWGGGYTF.

J is TRBJ2-7 and V is TRBV2, with D maybe TRBD2 (6 bases). The CDR3 loop spans 14 amino acids. Deletions cut 7 bases from V and 4 bases from J, with 17 bases between. Germline CDR1 and CDR2: SNHLY and FYNNEI. The CDR3 reads CASKLTGVRYEQYF. CDR3 bases: TGTGCCAGCAAGCTAACGGGAGTCAGATACGAGCAGTACTTC.

This chain links TRBV7-2 with TRBJ2-3; a possible D gene is TRBD2 (5 bases). V dropped 4 bases and J dropped 7 bases, with 12 bases sitting between them. The CDR3 contains 13 residues. Per the germline V gene, CDR1 is SGHTA and CDR2 is FQGNSA. CDR3 region: CASSSRTYYTQYF. CDR3 bases: TGTGCCAGCAGCTCCCGGACTTACTATACGCAGTATTTT.

V is TRBV25-1 and J is TRBJ2-3; a possible D gene is TRBD2 (9 bases). Trimming took off 7 bases at V and 5 bases at J, with 25 bases between the two ends. The germline CDR1 and CDR2 sequences are MGHDK and SYGVNS. The CDR3 spans 17 residues. The CDR3 spells CASTPPWAGGTGDTQYF. The CDR3 DNA reads TGTGCCAGCACCCCGCCTTGGGCGGGAGGGACAGGAGATACGCAGTATTTT.

The rearrangement joins TRBV30 to TRBJ2-2, with 8 bases fitting TRBD1. Germline-derived CDR1 and CDR2 are GTSNPN and SVGIG (reference sequence). The CDR3 contains 14 residues. J gave up 7 bases and V 5 bases, and 9 bases lay outside the gene matches. This CDR3 reads CAWARTGSGGELFF. CDR3 DNA sequence: TGTGCCTGGGCGCGGACAGGGTCGGGCGGGGAGCTGTTTTTT.

The rearrangement uses TRBV11-2 and TRBJ2-5; D uncertain. V was cut by 5 bases and J by 0 bases, with 10 bases left in between. The CDR3 extends over 14 amino acids. The germline CDR1 and CDR2 sequences are SGHAT and FQNNGV. This CDR3 reads CASSPAGYQETQYF. Written as DNA, the CDR3 is TGTGCCAGCAGCCCAGCCGGGTACCAAGAGACCCAGTACTTC.

The V and J genes are TRBV19 and TRBJ1-1; 9 bases fit TRBD1. J was trimmed by 10 bases and V by 5 bases; bases with no gene match: 11. This CDR3 spans 14 amino acids. Germline V gene lookup returns CDR1 LNHDA and CDR2 SQIVND (reference sequence). The DNA of the CDR3 is TGTGCCAGTAGTCAGACAGGGGGGTCCCACGGAGCTTTCTTT. Translation gives CASSQTGGSHGAFF.

There are a few counts of this clone. This chain connects TRBV2 to TRBJ2-3, with TRBD2 matching over 13 bases. Per germline, CDR1 SNHLY and CDR2 FYNNEI. The CDR3 spans 18 residues. V shed 6 bases and J 7 bases; nucleotides not matched to a gene: 16. The chain's CDR3 is CASRGGTSGKKETHTQYF. CDR3 nucleotides: TGTGCCAGCAGGGGCGGGACTAGCGGGAAGAAGGAAACCCATACGCAGTATTTT.

The rearrangement joins TRBV2 to TRBJ1-5; D might be TRBD1 (6 bases). Trimming shortened V by 5 bases and J by 4 bases, and 15 bases separated the two germline ends. The CDR3 length is 15 residues. CDR1 and CDR2 from the germline V gene are SNHLY and FYNNEI. The chain's CDR3 is CASSFSGTSNQPQHF. For the CDR3, the DNA is TGTGCCAGCAGTTTTTCCGGGACATCTAATCAGCCCCAGCATTTT. Filled out from reference TRBV2 and TRBJ1-5, the complete variable domain reads EPEVTQTPSHQVTQMGQEVILRCVPISNHLYFYWYRQILGQKVEFLVSFYNNEISEKSEIFDDQFSVERPDGSNFTLKIRSTKLEDSAMYFCASSFSGTSNQPQHFGDGTRLSIL.

The chain employs TRBV7-2 and TRBJ2-2; 9 nucleotides line up with TRBD2. V gave up 5 bases and J gave up 7 bases; unmatched junction bases: 11. Per germline, CDR1 SGHTA and CDR2 FQGNSA. This CDR3 has 16 amino acids. Here the CDR3 DNA reads TGTGCCAGCAGCCCTCGTAGCGGGAGCTCGCACGGGGAGCTGTTTTTT. This translates into CASSPRSGSSHGELFF.

This chain joins TRBV28 and TRBJ2-7; a possible D gene is TRBD2 (5 bases). The CDR3 spans 15 residues. Germline V gives CDR1 MDHEN, CDR2 SYDVKM. Trimming shortened V by 6 bases and J by 0 bases, and 15 bases separated the two germline ends. CDR3 sequence reads: CASSTIATSSYEQYF. Here the CDR3 DNA reads TGTGCCAGCAGCACCATAGCGACAAGCTCCTACGAGCAGTACTTC.

The chain is built from TRBV11-1 and TRBJ2-7; D is unclear. This CDR3 has 17 residues. Germline-derived CDR1 and CDR2 are SGHAT and FQDESV (reference sequence). Trimming took 3 bases from V and 6 from J, leaving 24 bases between them. This chain's CDR3 is CASSFGRRTYVLREQYF. The CDR3 bases are TGTGCCAGCAGCTTCGGAAGGAGAACCTATGTACTACGCGAGCAGTACTTC.

The chain uses TRBV5-6 and TRBJ2-3; 15 bases are a match to TRBD2. Germline values: CDR1 SGHDT, CDR2 YYEEEE. This CDR3 has 18 amino acids. Trimming took 2 bases from V and 11 from J; bases not matched to a gene: 15. Here the CDR3 DNA reads TGTGCCAGCAGCTTCTTTACCGGGACTAGCGGGAGGCCTTCTCAGCAGTATTTT. This gives the protein CASSFFTGTSGRPSQQYF. The full variable domain, with the rest looked up from reference TRBV5-6 and TRBJ2-3, is DAGVTQSPTHLIKTRGQQVTLRCSPKSGHDTVSWYQQALGQGPQFIFQYYEEEERQRGNFPDRFSGHQFPNYSSELNVNALLLGDSALYLCASSFFTGTSGRPSQQYFGPGTRLTVL.

V usage is TRBV11-3 and J usage is TRBJ2-2; D gene uncertain. The V gene lost 1 base and the J gene lost 4 bases, with 4 bases spanning the gap. Germline CDR1 SGHNT, CDR2 YENEEA. CDR3 length: 13 residues. The CDR3 DNA reads TGTGCCAGCAGCTTAGGCGGCACCGGGGAGCTGTTTTTT. It translates to CASSLGGTGELFF.

The chain employs TRBV6-6 and TRBJ1-1, with 8 bases aligning to TRBD1. Germline V gene data show CDR1 as MNHNY and CDR2 as SVGAGI (reference sequence). Germline trimming cut 5 bases from V and 5 bases from J; bases unmatched to any gene: 7. The CDR3 spans 14 residues. The CDR3 is CASSRATGGTEAFF. CDR3 bases: TGTGCCAGCAGTCGGGCAACAGGGGGTACTGAAGCTTTCTTT.

In regard to this clone: The identical CDR3 is also encoded by other nucleotide sequences in the sample. The CDR3: CASSPTGTEAFF. The CDR3 DNA reads as TGTGCCAGCTCCCCGACAGGCACTGAAGCTTTCTTT. The rearrangement joins TRBV18 to TRBJ1-1; D possibly corresponds to TRBD1 (6 bases). V was pared by 6 bases and J by 4 bases, with 9 bases between. The CDR3 is 12 residues long. The germline V gene encodes CDR1 KGHSH and CDR2 LQKENI.

The chain employs TRBV6-5 and TRBJ2-1, with 12 bases aligning to TRBD2. The CDR3 length is 15 residues. J was trimmed by 6 bases and V by 4 bases; bases with no gene match: 4. The germline V gene encodes CDR1 MNHEY and CDR2 SVGAGI. The CDR3, as DNA: TGTGCCAGCAGTTCTCCTAGCGGGAGGGCCAATGAGCAGTTCTTC. This gives the protein CASSSPSGRANEQFF.